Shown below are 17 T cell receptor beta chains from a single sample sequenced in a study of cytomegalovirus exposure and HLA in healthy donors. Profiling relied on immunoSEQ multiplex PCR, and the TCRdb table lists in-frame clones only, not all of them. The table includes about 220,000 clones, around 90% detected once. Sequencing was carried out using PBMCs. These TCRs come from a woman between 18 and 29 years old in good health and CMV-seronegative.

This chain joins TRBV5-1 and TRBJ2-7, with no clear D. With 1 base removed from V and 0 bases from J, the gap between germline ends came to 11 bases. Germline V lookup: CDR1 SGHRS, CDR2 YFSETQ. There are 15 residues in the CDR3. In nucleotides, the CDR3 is TGCGCCAGCAGCTTGTCCGTAGAACTCTCCTACGAGCAGTACTTC. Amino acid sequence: CASSLSVELSYEQYF.

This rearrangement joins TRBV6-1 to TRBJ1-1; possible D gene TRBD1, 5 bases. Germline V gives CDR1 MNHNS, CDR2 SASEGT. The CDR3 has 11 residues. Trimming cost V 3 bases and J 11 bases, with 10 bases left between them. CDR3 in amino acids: CASSEAGKAFF. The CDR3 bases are TGTGCCAGCAGTGAGGCAGGGAAGGCTTTCTTT.

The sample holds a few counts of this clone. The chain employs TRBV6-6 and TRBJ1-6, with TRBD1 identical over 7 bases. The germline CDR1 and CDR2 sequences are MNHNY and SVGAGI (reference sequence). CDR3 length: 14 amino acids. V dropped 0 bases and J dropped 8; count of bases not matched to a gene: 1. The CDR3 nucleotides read TGTGCCAGCAGTTACTCAGGGGGCGATTCACCCCTCCACTTT. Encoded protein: CASSYSGGDSPLHF.

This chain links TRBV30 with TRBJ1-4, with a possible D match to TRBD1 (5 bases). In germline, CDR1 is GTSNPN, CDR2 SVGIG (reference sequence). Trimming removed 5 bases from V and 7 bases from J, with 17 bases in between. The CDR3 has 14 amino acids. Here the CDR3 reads CAWDLTGDSEKLFF. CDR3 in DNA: TGTGCCTGGGACCTCACAGGAGATTCTGAAAAACTGTTTTTT.

The CDR3 DNA sequence: TGCGCCAGCAGCTTGATTTCCGTGTCTGAGCAGTTCTTC. It codes for CASSLISVSEQFF. J is TRBJ2-1 and V is TRBV5-1, with D hard to call. CDR1 is SGHRS, CDR2 YFSETQ, per germline. CDR3 length: 13 residues. The ends were cut back, 1 base at V and 9 bases at J, with 11 bases in the middle.

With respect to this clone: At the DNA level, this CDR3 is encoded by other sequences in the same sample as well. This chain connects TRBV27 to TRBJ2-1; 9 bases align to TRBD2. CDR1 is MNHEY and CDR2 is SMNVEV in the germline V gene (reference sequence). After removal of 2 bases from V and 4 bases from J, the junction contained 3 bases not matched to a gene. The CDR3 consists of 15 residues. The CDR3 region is CASSLRLAVYNEQFF. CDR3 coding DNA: TGTGCCAGCAGTTTAAGACTAGCGGTTTACAATGAGCAGTTCTTC.

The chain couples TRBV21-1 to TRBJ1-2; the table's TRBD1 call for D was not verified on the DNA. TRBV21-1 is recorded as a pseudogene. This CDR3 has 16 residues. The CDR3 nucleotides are TGTGCCAGCAGCAAACCGGCGGACAGGGCATTTCCTGGCTACACCTTC. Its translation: CASSKPADRAFPGYTF.

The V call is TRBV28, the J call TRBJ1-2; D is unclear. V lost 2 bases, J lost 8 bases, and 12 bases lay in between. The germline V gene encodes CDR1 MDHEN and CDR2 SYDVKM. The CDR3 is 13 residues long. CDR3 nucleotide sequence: TGTGCCAGCAGTTTAAATATCGGGAGCGGCTACACCTTC. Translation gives CASSLNIGSGYTF.

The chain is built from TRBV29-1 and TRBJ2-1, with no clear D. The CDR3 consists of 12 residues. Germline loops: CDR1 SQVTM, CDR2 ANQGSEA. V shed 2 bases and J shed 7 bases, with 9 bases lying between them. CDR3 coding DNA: TGCAGCGTTGAAAACTTTCGGAATGAGCAGTTCTTC. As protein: CSVENFRNEQFF.

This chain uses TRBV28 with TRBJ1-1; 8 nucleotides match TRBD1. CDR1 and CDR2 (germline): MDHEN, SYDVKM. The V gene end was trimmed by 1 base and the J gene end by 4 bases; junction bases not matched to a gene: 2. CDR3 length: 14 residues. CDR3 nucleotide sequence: TGTGCCAGCAGTTTATTCGGGACAGGCACTGAAGCTTTCTTT. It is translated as CASSLFGTGTEAFF.

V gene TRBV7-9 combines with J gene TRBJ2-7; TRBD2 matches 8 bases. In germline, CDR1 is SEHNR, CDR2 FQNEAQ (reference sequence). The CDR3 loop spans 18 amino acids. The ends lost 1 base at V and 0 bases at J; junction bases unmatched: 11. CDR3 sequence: CASSLGRDSGTFSYEQYF. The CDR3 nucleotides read TGTGCCAGCAGCTTAGGTCGGGATAGCGGGACTTTCTCCTACGAGCAGTACTTC.

The CDR3 bases are TGTGCCAGCAGCCCAAACTCTCCCGGGGTTGACACTGAAGCTTTCTTT. It encodes CASSPNSPGVDTEAFF. This chain links TRBV7-8 with TRBJ1-1; D gene uncertain. This CDR3 is built from 16 residues. V was clipped by 5 bases and J by 3 bases, with 19 bases between them. Germline CDR1 reads SGHVS; CDR2 reads FQNEAQ. Full variable domain (outside the CDR3, taken from reference TRBV7-8 and TRBJ1-1): GAGVSQSPRYKVAKRGQDVALRCDPISGHVSLFWYQQALGQGPEFLTYFQNEAQLDKSGLPSDRFFAERPEGSVSTLKIQRTQQEDSAVYLCASSPNSPGVDTEAFFGQGTRLTVV.

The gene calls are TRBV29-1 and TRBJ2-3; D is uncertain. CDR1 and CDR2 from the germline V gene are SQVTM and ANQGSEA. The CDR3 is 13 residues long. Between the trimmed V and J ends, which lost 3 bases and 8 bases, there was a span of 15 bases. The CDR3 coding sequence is TGCAGCGTTGATAGTCAGGCAGACGGTACGCAGTATTTT. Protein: CSVDSQADGTQYF.

CDR3 sequence: CASQVSAAYEQYF. For the CDR3, the DNA is TGTGCCAGCCAGGTTAGCGCGGCCTACGAGCAGTACTTC. The chain recombines TRBV6-6 with TRBJ2-7, with a weak D call TRBD2 (5 bases). This CDR3 region has 13 residues. Trimming cost V 8 bases and J 2 bases, with 13 bases left between them. CDR1 MNHNY and CDR2 SVGAGI come from the germline V gene (reference sequence).

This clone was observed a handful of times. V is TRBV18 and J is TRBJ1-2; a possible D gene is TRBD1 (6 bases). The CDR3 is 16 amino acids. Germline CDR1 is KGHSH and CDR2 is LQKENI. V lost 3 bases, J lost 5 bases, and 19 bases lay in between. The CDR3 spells CASSPRGSPPWYGYTF. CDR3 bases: TGTGCCAGCTCACCCAGGGGCAGCCCCCCTTGGTATGGCTACACCTTC.

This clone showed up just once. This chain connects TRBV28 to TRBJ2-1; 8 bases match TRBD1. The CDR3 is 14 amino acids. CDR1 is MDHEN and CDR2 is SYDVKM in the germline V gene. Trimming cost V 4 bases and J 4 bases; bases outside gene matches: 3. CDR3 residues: CASSSGQAYNEQFF. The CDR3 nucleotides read TGTGCCAGCAGTTCGGGACAGGCGTACAATGAGCAGTTCTTC. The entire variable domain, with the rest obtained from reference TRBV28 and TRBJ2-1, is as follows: DVKVTQSSRYLVKRTGEKVFLECVQDMDHENMFWYRQDPGLGLRLIYFSYDVKMKEKGDIPEGYSVSREKKERFSLILESASTNQTSMYLCASSSGQAYNEQFFGPGTRLTVL.

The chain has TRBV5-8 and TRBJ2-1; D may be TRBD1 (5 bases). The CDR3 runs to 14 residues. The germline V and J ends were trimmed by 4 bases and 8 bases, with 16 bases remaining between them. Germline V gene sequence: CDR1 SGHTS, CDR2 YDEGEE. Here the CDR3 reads CASSRRRGLHEQFF. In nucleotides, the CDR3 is TGTGCCAGCAGCCGAAGAAGGGGTTTGCATGAGCAGTTCTTC.